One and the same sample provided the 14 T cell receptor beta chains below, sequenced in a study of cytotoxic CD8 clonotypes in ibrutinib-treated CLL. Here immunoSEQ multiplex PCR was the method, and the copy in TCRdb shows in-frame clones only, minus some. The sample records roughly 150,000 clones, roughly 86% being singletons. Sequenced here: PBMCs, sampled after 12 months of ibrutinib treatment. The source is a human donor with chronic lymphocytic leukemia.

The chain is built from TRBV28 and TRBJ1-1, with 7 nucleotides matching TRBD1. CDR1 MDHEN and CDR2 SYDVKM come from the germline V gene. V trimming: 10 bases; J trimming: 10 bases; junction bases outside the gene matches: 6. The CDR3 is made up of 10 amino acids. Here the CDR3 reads CATARGVAFF. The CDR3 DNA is TGTGCCACCGCCAGGGGGGTAGCTTTCTTT.

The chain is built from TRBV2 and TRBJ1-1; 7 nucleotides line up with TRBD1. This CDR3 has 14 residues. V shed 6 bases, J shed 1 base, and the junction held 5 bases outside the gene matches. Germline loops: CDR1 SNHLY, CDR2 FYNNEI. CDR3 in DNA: TGTGCCAGCAGGGTTACAGGGGCGAACACTGAAGCTTTCTTT. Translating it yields CASRVTGANTEAFF.

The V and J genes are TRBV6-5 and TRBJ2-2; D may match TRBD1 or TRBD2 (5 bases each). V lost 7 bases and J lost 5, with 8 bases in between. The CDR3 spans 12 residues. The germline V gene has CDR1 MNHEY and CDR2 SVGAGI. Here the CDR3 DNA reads TGTGCCAGCACAGAGGGGACCGGGGAGCTGTTTTTT. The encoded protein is CASTEGTGELFF.

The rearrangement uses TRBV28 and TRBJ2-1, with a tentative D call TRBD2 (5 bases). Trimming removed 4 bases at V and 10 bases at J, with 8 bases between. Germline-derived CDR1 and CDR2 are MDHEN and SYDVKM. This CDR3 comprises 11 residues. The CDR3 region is CASSSLGEQFF. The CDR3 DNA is TGTGCCAGCAGTTCACTAGGGGAGCAGTTCTTC.

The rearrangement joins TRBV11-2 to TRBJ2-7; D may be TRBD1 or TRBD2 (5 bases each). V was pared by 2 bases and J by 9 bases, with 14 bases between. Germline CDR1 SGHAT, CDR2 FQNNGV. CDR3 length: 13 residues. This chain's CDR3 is CASSLLVGAGQYF. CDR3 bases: TGTGCCAGCAGCTTACTGGTCGGGGCTGGGCAGTACTTC.

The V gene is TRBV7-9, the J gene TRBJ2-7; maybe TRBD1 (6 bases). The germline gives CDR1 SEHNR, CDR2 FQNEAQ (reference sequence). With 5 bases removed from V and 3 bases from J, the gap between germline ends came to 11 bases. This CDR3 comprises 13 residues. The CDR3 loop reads CASSPDSFYEQYF. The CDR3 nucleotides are TGTGCCAGCAGCCCGGACAGCTTCTACGAGCAGTACTTC. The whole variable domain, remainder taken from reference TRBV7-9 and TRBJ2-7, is DTGVSQNPRHKITKRGQNVTFRCDPISEHNRLYWYRQTLGQGPEFLTYFQNEAQLEKSRLLSDRFSAERPKGSFSTLEIQRTEQGDSAMYLCASSPDSFYEQYFGPGTRLTVT.

For the CDR3, the DNA is TGTGCCAGTGTTATGAGGTCGGGGTCCGAAGAGCAGTTCTTC. Translated: CASVMRSGSEEQFF. The chain is built from TRBV2 and TRBJ2-1, with a tentative D call TRBD2 (5 bases). V was clipped by 9 bases and J by 10 bases, with 22 bases between them. Per germline, CDR1 SNHLY and CDR2 FYNNEI. This CDR3 has 14 residues.

The CDR3, as DNA: TGTGCCAGCAGTTCCCCCACCTCTAACTATGGCTACACCTTC. This gives the protein CASSSPTSNYGYTF. The chain links TRBV6-5 to TRBJ1-2, with D unresolved. The CDR3 has 14 amino acids. In germline, CDR1 is MNHEY, CDR2 SVGAGI. V lost 4 bases to trimming and J lost 0 bases, with 9 bases between them.

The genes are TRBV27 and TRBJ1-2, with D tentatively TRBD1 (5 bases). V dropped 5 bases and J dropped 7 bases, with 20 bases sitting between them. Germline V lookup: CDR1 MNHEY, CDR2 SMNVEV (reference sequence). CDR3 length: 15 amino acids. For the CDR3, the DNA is TGTGCCAGCAGTATGCCTAATATAGGGGACGGTGGCTACACCTTC. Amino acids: CASSMPNIGDGGYTF.

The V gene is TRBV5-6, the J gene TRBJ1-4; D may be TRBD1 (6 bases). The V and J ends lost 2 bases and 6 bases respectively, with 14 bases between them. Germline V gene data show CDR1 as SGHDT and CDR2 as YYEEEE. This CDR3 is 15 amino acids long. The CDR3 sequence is CASSFHRVGDEKLFF. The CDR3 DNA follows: TGTGCCAGCAGCTTCCACAGGGTGGGGGATGAAAAACTGTTTTTT.

The CDR3 bases are TGTGCCAGCAAACCGGACCAGGGGATTAATCAGCCCCAGCATTTT. Amino acid sequence: CASKPDQGINQPQHF. The rearrangement links TRBV14 to TRBJ1-5, with D possibly being TRBD1 (6 bases). Germline V lookup: CDR1 SGHDN, CDR2 FVKESK. V gave up 7 bases and J gave up 4 bases, with 17 bases separating them. The CDR3 is 15 amino acids. The full variable domain, its missing parts supplied by reference TRBV14 and TRBJ1-5, is EAGVTQFPSHSVIEKGQTVTLRCDPISGHDNLYWYRRVMGKEIKFLLHFVKESKQDESGMPNNRFLAERTGGTYSTLKVQPAELEDSGVYFCASKPDQGINQPQHFGDGTRLSIL.

The CDR3 sequence is CASSPGGVQGTEAFF. The CDR3 DNA follows: TGCGCCAGCAGCCCTGGAGGGGTACAAGGCACTGAAGCTTTCTTT. V usage is TRBV5-1 and J usage is TRBJ1-1; D possibly corresponds to TRBD1 (5 bases). CDR3 length equals 15 residues. In germline, CDR1 is SGHRS, CDR2 YFSETQ. Trimming removed 4 bases from V and 4 bases from J, with 17 bases in between.

CDR3 nucleotides: TGTGCCAGCAGCTTAGGTGTCTCAGGGCGAAACTATGGCTACACCTTC. Its translation is CASSLGVSGRNYGYTF. The chain joins TRBV7-2 to TRBJ1-2, with TRBD1 as a possible D gene (5 bases). Germline CDR1 is SGHTA and CDR2 is FQGNSA. The CDR3 is 16 amino acids. Trimming removed 1 base at V and 2 bases at J, with 14 bases between. Full variable domain (remainder filled in from reference TRBV7-2 and TRBJ1-2): GAGVSQSPSNKVTEKGKDVELRCDPISGHTALYWYRQSLGQGLEFLIYFQGNSAPDKSGLPSDRFSAERTGGSVSTLTIQRTQQEDSAVYLCASSLGVSGRNYGYTFGSGTRLTVV.

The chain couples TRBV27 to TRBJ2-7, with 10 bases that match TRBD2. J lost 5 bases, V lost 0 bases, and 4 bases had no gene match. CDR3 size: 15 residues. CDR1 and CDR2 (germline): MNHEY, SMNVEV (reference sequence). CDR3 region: CASSLSRAGGDEQYF. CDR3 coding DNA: TGTGCCAGCAGTTTATCGCGAGCGGGAGGGGACGAGCAGTACTTC.